This is a list of T cell receptor beta chains from one sample in a study of early T cells in non-severe SARS-CoV-2 infection. Via MiXCR, TCRdb re-called the 5' RACE reads, giving one row per CDR3 protein. The sample carries about 100,000 distinct CDR3 sequences, around 14% recorded once. The specimen was whole blood. The receptors were sampled from an adult who was a healthcare worker with PCR-confirmed SARS-CoV-2 infection or an uninfected control (not recorded which). The CDR3 runs from the conserved cysteine through the conserved F or W. Fields, in order: J gene, clone size, V gene, D gene, CDR3 protein, CDR3 DNA. The D gene is left open where the match is weak. Clone size is stated in some rows and not others, as once, few, many or a class when expanded.

>TRBJ2-7|many|TRBV28|TRBD1
CASSLKGQVQPYEQYF
TGTGCCAGCAGTTTAAAGGGACAGGTGCAGCCCTACGAGCAGTACTTC
>TRBJ1-6|many|TRBV5-4|.
CASSLVGRGSPLHF
TGTGCCAGCAGCTTGGTAGGGAGGGGCTCACCCCTCCACTTT
>TRBJ2-1|.|TRBV7-9|TRBD2
CAYEGLAGTNEQFF
TGTGCCTATGAGGGGTTAGCGGGGACTAATGAGCAGTTCTTC
>TRBJ2-2|few|TRBV2|.
CASMGDPAGELFF
TGTGCCAGCATGGGGGACCCGGCCGGGGAGCTGTTTTTT
>TRBJ2-7|few|TRBV12-5|.
CASGLPNYRVYEQYF
TGTGCTAGTGGTTTGCCGAATTACAGGGTTTACGAGCAGTACTTC
>TRBJ2-5|many|TRBV10-3|TRBD2
CAIRGETSGVPRETQYF
TGTGCCATCAGAGGAGAGACTAGCGGGGTCCCGCGGGAGACCCAGTACTTC
>TRBJ2-3|many|TRBV20-1|.
CSASRGIKGADTQYF
TGCAGTGCTAGCCGGGGGATCAAGGGAGCAGATACGCAGTATTTT
>TRBJ1-4|few|TRBV5-4|.
CASSQGEKLFF
TGTGCCAGCAGTCAGGGTGAAAAACTGTTTTTT
>TRBJ1-2|.|TRBV5-6|.
CASSQRGGASYGYTF
TGTGCCAGCAGCCAACGAGGGGGGGCGTCCTATGGCTACACCTTC
>TRBJ2-4|.|TRBV14|TRBD1
CASSRDRVQNIQYF
TGTGCCAGCAGCCGCGACAGGGTCCAAAACATTCAGTACTTC
>TRBJ1-1|few|TRBV6-1|.
CASSVVQFEAFF
TGTGCCAGCAGTGTGGTACAATTTGAAGCTTTCTTT
>TRBJ2-3|few|TRBV6-6|.
CASSYQRMVGGQDTQYF
TGTGCCAGCAGTTACCAACGTATGGTGGGTGGGCAAGATACGCAGTATTTT
>TRBJ2-7|.|TRBV7-9|TRBD2
CASSIARGGLSSYEQYF
TGTGCCAGCAGTATCGCCCGGGGGGGTCTGAGCTCCTACGAGCAGTACTTC
>TRBJ1-3|.|TRBV4-3|.
CASSQDTGTGNTIYF
TGCGCCAGCAGCCAAGATACAGGGACTGGAAACACCATATATTTT
>TRBJ2-7|many|TRBV20-1|TRBD2
CSAPTSGTTDEQYF
TGCAGTGCTCCCACTAGCGGGACAACGGATGAGCAGTACTTC
>TRBJ1-4|many|TRBV29-1|.
CSVETRAQLFF
TGCAGCGTTGAAACCAGGGCGCAACTGTTTTTT
>TRBJ1-1|many|TRBV4-3|.
CASSQRLTENTEAFF
TGCGCCAGCAGCCAAAGGTTGACAGAGAACACTGAAGCTTTCTTT
>TRBJ2-5|many|TRBV7-6|.
CASSLAGGQETQYF
TGTGCCAGCAGCTTAGCCGGGGGCCAAGAGACCCAGTACTTC